This TCR beta chain was sequenced during a study of blood T cell repertoires in COVID-19. CDR3 length equals 12 residues. Germline CDR1 and CDR2: SEHNR and FQNEAQ (reference sequence). Trimming left V 3 bases short and J 9 bases short, with 9 bases between. Only in-frame clones appear in the TCRdb table, and some are missing; sequencing was by immunoSEQ multiplex PCR. This sample has 350,000 to 400,000 clones, with about nine tenths found just once. V and J are TRBV7-9 and TRBJ1-5; maybe TRBD1 (5 bases). The sample consisted of PBMCs or T cells enriched from blood (not recorded which). The origin of this receptor is a woman aged 40 to 50 who had been exposed to COVID-19. The CDR3 coding sequence is TGTGCCAGCAGCTTGGCCGGGGGGCCCCAGCATTTT. Translating it yields CASSLAGGPQHF.